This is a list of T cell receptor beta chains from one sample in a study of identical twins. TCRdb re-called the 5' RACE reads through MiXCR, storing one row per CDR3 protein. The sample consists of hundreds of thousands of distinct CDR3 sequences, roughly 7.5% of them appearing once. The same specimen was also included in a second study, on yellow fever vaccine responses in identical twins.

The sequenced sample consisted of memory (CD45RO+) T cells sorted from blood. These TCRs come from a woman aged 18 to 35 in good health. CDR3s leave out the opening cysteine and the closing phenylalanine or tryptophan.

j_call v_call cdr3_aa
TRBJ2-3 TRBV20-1 SALPSLAEDTQY
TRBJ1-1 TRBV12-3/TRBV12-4 ASSLREATEAF
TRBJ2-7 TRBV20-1 SARGQRGRGYEQY
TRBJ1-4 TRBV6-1 ASRFGTGTNEKLF
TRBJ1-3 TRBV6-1 ASSIGGGDSGNTIY
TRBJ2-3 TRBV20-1 SAPDRAVTDTQY
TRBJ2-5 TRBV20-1 SARTSSGTQY
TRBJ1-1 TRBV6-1 ASSPRPFSEAF
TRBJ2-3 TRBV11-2 ASSFGHTDTQY
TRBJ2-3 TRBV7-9 ASSSDSTDTQY
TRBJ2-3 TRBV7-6 ASAGDTQY
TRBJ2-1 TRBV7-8 ASSTRTSSYNEQF
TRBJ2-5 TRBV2 ASSEELARPETQY
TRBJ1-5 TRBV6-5 ASSYSGANQPQH
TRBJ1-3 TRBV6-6 AGGPSGNTIY
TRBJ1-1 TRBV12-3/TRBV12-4 ASSRKQGANSEAF
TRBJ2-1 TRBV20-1 SARDQFAGGMF
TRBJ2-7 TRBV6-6 ASSYGVGEQY